The 12 T cell receptor beta chains reported below all come from one sample, sequenced in a study of sequential checkpoint blockade in melanoma. Regarding treatment: randomized to nivolumab then ipilimumab (arm A) or the reverse (arm B). The assay was immunoSEQ multiplex PCR, and TCRdb's table has in-frame clones only and misses some. The table shows roughly 12,000 clones, with approximately 70% occurring only once. Sequences were derived from CD8+ T cells sorted from blood (inferred from file names), sampled from a patient given nivolumab and ipilimumab in sequence. These receptors all come from a human donor with melanoma.

This clone was detected only a few times. The V gene is TRBV29-1, the J gene TRBJ2-5; TRBD2 might be the D (6 bases). The CDR3 covers 15 residues. Deletions cut 7 bases from V and 4 bases from J, with 22 bases between. Germline lookup yields CDR1 SQVTM and CDR2 ANQGSEA. CDR3 sequence: CSAYGGDPQRETQYF. The CDR3 nucleotides read TGCAGCGCGTACGGCGGGGACCCACAACGAGAGACCCAGTACTTC.

The J gene is TRBJ1-1, the V gene TRBV11-3; TRBD1 aligns across 11 bases. Germline lookup yields CDR1 SGHNT and CDR2 YENEEA. V lost 1 base and J lost 3; bases outside the gene matches: 4. The CDR3 has 16 amino acids. This chain's CDR3 is CASSLGDRGADTEAFF. The CDR3 nucleotides read TGTGCCAGCAGCTTAGGGGACAGGGGGGCGGACACTGAAGCTTTCTTT.

This chain connects TRBV12-5 to TRBJ1-1; no clear D gene. The CDR3 is 12 amino acids. The V end was cut by 3 bases, the J end by 4 bases, with 6 bases between. Germline values: CDR1 LGHNT, CDR2 FRNRAP. In DNA form, the CDR3 reads TGTGCTAGTGGTTTTCTGGCCACTGAAGCTTTCTTT. It specifies CASGFLATEAFF.

The chain recombines TRBV5-6 with TRBJ2-6; D not resolved. The CDR3 contains 14 residues. Per germline, CDR1 SGHDT and CDR2 YYEEEE. The V gene lost 4 bases and the J gene lost 4 bases, with 9 bases spanning the gap. CDR3 amino acids: CASSQATGANVLTF. In DNA form, the CDR3 reads TGTGCCAGCAGCCAGGCAACCGGGGCCAACGTCCTGACTTTC.

This chain joins TRBV25-1 and TRBJ2-4; D is perhaps TRBD2 (7 bases). The CDR3 has 15 amino acids. CDR1 and CDR2 from the germline V gene are MGHDK and SYGVNS. With 1 base removed from V and 5 bases from J, the gap between germline ends came to 12 bases. The CDR3 region is CASSESRGGENIQYF. The CDR3, as DNA: TGTGCCAGCAGTGAATCGAGGGGGGGCGAAAACATTCAGTACTTC. The whole variable domain, filled in from reference TRBV25-1 and TRBJ2-4, reads EADIYQTPRYLVIGTGKKITLECSQTMGHDKMYWYQQDPGMELHLIHYSYGVNSTEKGDLSSESTVSRIRTEHFPLTLESARPSHTSQYLCASSESRGGENIQYFGAGTRLSVL.

The CDR3 is CATSRDQNEQYF. The CDR3 coding sequence is TGTGCCACCAGCAGAGATCAAAACGAGCAGTACTTC. The chain recombines TRBV15 with TRBJ2-7; D is uncertain. Germline V lookup: CDR1 LNHNV, CDR2 YYDKDF (reference sequence). The V gene lost 0 bases and the J gene lost 5 bases, with 5 bases spanning the gap. This CDR3 contains 12 residues.

The rearrangement links TRBV10-2 to TRBJ1-1; D possibly corresponds to TRBD1 (5 bases). Trimming cost V 4 bases and J 2 bases, with 14 bases left between them. Germline lookup yields CDR1 WSHSY and CDR2 SAAADI. The CDR3 has 15 residues. The CDR3, as DNA: TGCGCCAGCAGTGTTAAGGCGGGGGATAACACTGAAGCTTTCTTT. Its protein product is CASSVKAGDNTEAFF.

Concerning this clone: The same CDR3 is also encoded by other DNA sequences in this sample. This chain connects TRBV7-9 to TRBJ2-3; D might be TRBD2 (6 bases). Germline CDR1 reads SEHNR; CDR2 reads FQNEAQ (reference sequence). V shed 5 bases and J shed 0 bases, with 12 bases lying between them. The CDR3 runs to 15 residues. The CDR3 nucleotides read TGTGCCAGCAGCCCCTCGGGGGTTAGCACAGATACGCAGTATTTT. Protein product: CASSPSGVSTDTQYF.

The chain is built from TRBV6-5 and TRBJ2-7, with a tentative D call TRBD2 (5 bases). CDR1 and CDR2 from the germline V gene are MNHEY and SVGAGI. The V gene lost 11 bases and the J gene lost 7 bases, with 12 bases spanning the gap. This CDR3 spans 10 amino acids. The CDR3, as DNA: TGTGCCTGCGGGCCGGGAGAGCAGTACTTC. Its protein product is CACGPGEQYF.

The chain combines TRBV19 with TRBJ2-5; 9 nucleotides match TRBD1. The J call may not be correct, given that the DNA end is closer to TRBJ2-7. The CDR3 is made up of 15 amino acids. The germline V gene has CDR1 LNHDA and CDR2 SQIVND (reference sequence). CDR3 sequence reads: CASSRGQGVSYEQYF. Here the CDR3 DNA reads TGTGCCAGTAGTAGGGGACAGGGCGTCTCCTACGAGCAGTACTTC.

V and J are TRBV6-6 and TRBJ1-2; no definite D call. The length of the CDR3 is 14 residues. Germline CDR1 MNHNY, CDR2 SVGAGI (reference sequence). V dropped 0 bases and J dropped 4 bases, with 9 bases sitting between them. CDR3 coding DNA: TGTGCCAGCAGTTACTCCGACACAATCTATGGCTACACCTTC. It translates to CASSYSDTIYGYTF.

Of note for this clone: In this CDR3 the conserved last residue, phenylalanine or tryptophan, is missing, so a read error is likely. The chain combines TRBV6-1 with TRBJ1-5; D may be TRBD1 (5 bases). Germline assignment: CDR1 MNHNS and CDR2 SASEGT. The CDR3 has 13 residues. V was shortened by 3 bases and J by 4 bases, with 7 bases between the two germline ends. CDR3: CASSDRANQPQHL. As DNA, the CDR3 is TGTGCCAGCAGTGACAGGGCGAATCAGCCCCAGCATCTT.